These 27 T cell receptor beta chains originate from one sample sequenced in a study of OX40 agonist ivuxolimab in advanced cancers. Sequenced by immunoSEQ multiplex PCR; TCRdb stores in-frame clones only, minus some. Of approximately 120,000 clones in the sample, roughly 92% are singletons; the top ten hold approximately 0.81%. The sample was CD4+ or CD8+ T cells sorted from blood, taken in a trial of the OX40 agonist ivuxolimab. The receptors originated from an adult with an advanced solid tumor such as melanoma, head and neck, liver or kidney cancer.

This clone was found a few times. J is TRBJ2-7 and V is TRBV6-5; tentatively, D is TRBD1 (6 bases). V lost 4 bases to trimming and J lost 2 bases, with 15 bases between them. Germline CDR1 is MNHEY and CDR2 is SVGAGI. The CDR3 loop spans 15 amino acids. The DNA of the CDR3 is TGTGCCAGCAGTTCCAGGGTGGGGGCCACCTACGAGCAGTACTTC. Protein sequence: CASSSRVGATYEQYF.

The chain carries TRBV5-1 and TRBJ2-2; D perhaps matches TRBD1 (6 bases). Germline V CDR1 and CDR2: SGHRS, YFSETQ. Trimming removed 2 bases at V and 3 bases at J, with 20 bases between. The CDR3 loop spans 18 amino acids. The CDR3, as DNA: TGCGCCAGCAGCTTTTGGGGACCCCGGGACACCGACACCGGGGAGCTGTTTTTT. It specifies CASSFWGPRDTDTGELFF.

The chain employs TRBV27 and TRBJ1-5; D is possibly TRBD1 (5 bases). There are 17 residues in the CDR3. V was clipped by 2 bases and J by 3 bases, with 17 bases between them. Germline CDR1 reads MNHEY; CDR2 reads SMNVEV (reference sequence). The chain's CDR3 is CASSLTRQSGNNQPQHF. The DNA for the CDR3 is TGTGCCAGCAGTTTAACAAGACAGTCCGGGAACAATCAGCCCCAGCATTTT.

V gene TRBV28 combines with J gene TRBJ1-2; D gene unclear. The CDR3 runs to 14 residues. With 0 bases removed from V and 8 bases from J, the gap between germline ends came to 13 bases. The germline gives CDR1 MDHEN, CDR2 SYDVKM. In DNA, the CDR3 is TGTGCCAGCAGTTTATGGCAGGCCATGGACGGCTACACCTTC. Translation gives CASSLWQAMDGYTF.

The rearrangement links TRBV7-2 to TRBJ1-2; D perhaps matches TRBD1 (5 bases). The germline CDR1 and CDR2 sequences are SGHTA and FQGNSA. CDR3 length equals 14 residues. Trimming stripped 4 bases from V and 0 bases from J, with 9 bases between. CDR3 loop: CASSSRQTNYGYTF. The CDR3 DNA is TGTGCCAGCAGCTCCCGACAGACTAACTATGGCTACACCTTC.

The chain links TRBV6-1 to TRBJ2-1, with 9 nucleotides matching TRBD1. This CDR3 region has 15 residues. CDR1 and CDR2 (germline): MNHNS, SASEGT. J gave up 3 bases and V 8 bases, and 8 bases lay outside the gene matches. The CDR3 protein is CASSRTGDYYNEQFF. CDR3 sequence (DNA): TGTGCCAGCTCGAGGACAGGGGATTACTACAATGAGCAGTTCTTC.

This clone was observed a few times. The chain carries TRBV30 and TRBJ1-5; D unresolved. Germline CDR1 and CDR2: GTSNPN and SVGIG (reference sequence). Trimming pared 6 bases from V and 4 bases from J, leaving 13 bases between. The CDR3 is made up of 13 amino acids. The CDR3 here is CACAGRGNQPQHF. The CDR3 region has the DNA TGTGCCTGCGCAGGACGGGGTAATCAGCCCCAGCATTTT.

The V and J genes are TRBV11-3 and TRBJ1-1; no clear D gene. Germline V gene data show CDR1 as SGHNT and CDR2 as YENEEA. The germline V and J ends were trimmed by 4 bases and 4 bases, with 10 bases remaining between them. The CDR3 loop spans 13 amino acids. In nucleotides, the CDR3 is TGTGCCAGCAGCTCACCCCGGGGCACTGAAGCTTTCTTT. Amino acids: CASSSPRGTEAFF.

This chain uses TRBV6-5 with TRBJ1-2, with TRBD1 matching 9 bases. This CDR3 has 15 residues. The junction had 1 base not matched to a gene; V was cut back by 0 bases and J by 2 bases. The germline V gene encodes CDR1 MNHEY and CDR2 SVGAGI. The CDR3 DNA sequence: TGTGCCAGCAGTTACTCGGGACAGGGAAACTATGGCTACACCTTC. It yields the protein CASSYSGQGNYGYTF.

The chain has TRBV6-4 and TRBJ2-1, with 7 bases aligning to TRBD2. After removal of 0 bases from V and 10 bases from J, the junction contained 9 bases not matched to a gene. The CDR3 contains 15 residues. The germline V gene encodes CDR1 MRHNA and CDR2 SNTAGT. CDR3 coding DNA: TGTGCCAGCAGTGACTCGATCGGCGCGGGAGAGGAGCAGTTCTTC. This sequence encodes CASSDSIGAGEEQFF.

The rearrangement uses TRBV4-2 and TRBJ2-3; D is uncertain. The ends were cut back, 1 base at V and 4 bases at J, with 3 bases in the middle. This CDR3 has 12 residues. CDR1 and CDR2 from the germline V gene are LGHNA and YNFKEQ. For the CDR3, the DNA is TGTGCCAGCAGCCAAGGGGCAGATACGCAGTATTTT. Translated, it gives CASSQGADTQYF.

The chain couples TRBV7-3 to TRBJ1-1; D unresolved. The CDR3 covers 14 residues. Trimming removed 3 bases from V and 1 base from J, with 9 bases in between. Germline lookup yields CDR1 SGHTA and CDR2 FQGTGA. CDR3: CASSLSVGNTEAFF. The CDR3 DNA reads TGTGCCAGCAGCTTGAGTGTTGGGAACACTGAAGCTTTCTTT.

J is TRBJ2-5 and V is TRBV7-2, with 8 bases identical to TRBD2. Germline CDR1 SGHTA, CDR2 FQGNSA. This CDR3 is 17 amino acids long. The V and J ends lost 5 bases and 1 base, in that order; junction bases with no gene match: 12. This CDR3 is CASSPFLSGSGQETQYF. The CDR3 DNA sequence: TGTGCCAGCAGCCCTTTCTTGAGCGGGAGCGGCCAAGAGACCCAGTACTTC.

The chain links TRBV5-1 to TRBJ2-6; D gene uncertain. In germline, CDR1 is SGHRS, CDR2 YFSETQ. V was clipped by 0 bases and J by 0 bases, with 16 bases between them. The CDR3 loop spans 19 amino acids. The CDR3 sequence is CASSLEPQGRASGANVLTF. The DNA of the CDR3 is TGCGCCAGCAGCTTGGAGCCCCAAGGCAGAGCCTCTGGGGCCAACGTCCTGACTTTC.

The J gene is TRBJ2-2, the V gene TRBV27; tentative D call: TRBD1 (5 bases). The germline V gene encodes CDR1 MNHEY and CDR2 SMNVEV (reference sequence). The CDR3 sequence is 12 residues long. Trimming removed 5 bases at V and 7 bases at J, with 8 bases between. CDR3 sequence (DNA): TGTGCCAGCAGTCCTCAGGGCGGGGAGCTGTTTTTT. The encoded protein is CASSPQGGELFF.

This chain connects TRBV18 to TRBJ2-5; D may match TRBD1 or TRBD2 (5 bases each). Germline loops: CDR1 KGHSH, CDR2 LQKENI. Trimming removed 4 bases at V and 2 bases at J, with 11 bases between. The CDR3 loop spans 14 amino acids. The CDR3 nucleotides are TGTGCCAGCTCACGGGGGAGCTGGCAAGAGACCCAGTACTTC. Translated, it gives CASSRGSWQETQYF. Drawing the rest from reference TRBV18 and TRBJ2-5, the complete variable domain is NAGVMQNPRHLVRRRGQEARLRCSPMKGHSHVYWYRQLPEEGLKFMVYLQKENIIDESGMPKERFSAEFPKEGPSILRIQQVVRGDSAAYFCASSRGSWQETQYFGPGTRLLVL.

The chain recombines TRBV19 with TRBJ1-3; D is unclear. The germline CDR1 and CDR2 sequences are LNHDA and SQIVND (reference sequence). The CDR3 is 16 residues long. V lost 0 bases, J lost 0 bases, and 9 bases lay in between. CDR3 sequence: CASSIERRTSGNTIYF. The CDR3 region has the DNA TGTGCCAGTAGTATAGAACGGCGAACCTCTGGAAACACCATATATTTT.

This clone was observed a handful of times. The chain combines TRBV18 with TRBJ2-4, with TRBD1 matching 7 bases. The V and J ends lost 4 bases and 7 bases, in that order; junction bases with no gene match: 10. The CDR3 is made up of 15 amino acids. Per the germline V gene, CDR1 is KGHSH and CDR2 is LQKENI. The CDR3 protein is CASSQTSTGTNIQYF. CDR3 bases: TGTGCCAGCTCACAGACCTCGACAGGGACGAACATTCAGTACTTC.

This chain links TRBV28 with TRBJ2-7; 8 nucleotides align to TRBD1. CDR1 is MDHEN, CDR2 SYDVKM, per germline. The CDR3 length is 14 residues. The V and J ends lost 4 bases and 2 bases, in that order; junction bases with no gene match: 4. The CDR3 nucleotides read TGTGCCAGCAGTTCCGGACAGGGTCCCTACGAGCAGTACTTC. Encoded protein: CASSSGQGPYEQYF.

V usage is TRBV28 and J usage is TRBJ1-5; D unresolved. V shed 2 bases and J shed 5 bases, with 4 bases lying between them. The CDR3 loop spans 12 amino acids. Germline values: CDR1 MDHEN, CDR2 SYDVKM. The CDR3 nucleotides read TGTGCCAGCAGTTTAAGGCATCAGCCCCAGCATTTT. This codes for CASSLRHQPQHF.

J is TRBJ2-2 and V is TRBV10-3, with 8 bases fitting TRBD2. Germline V gives CDR1 ENHRY, CDR2 SYGVKD. The CDR3 contains 15 residues. V lost 7 bases, J lost 2 bases, and 6 bases stayed unmatched. DNA of the CDR3: TGTGCCATCACTCCTAGCGGGCCCAACACCGGGGAGCTGTTTTTT. Protein sequence: CAITPSGPNTGELFF.

V is TRBV11-2 and J is TRBJ1-2; perhaps TRBD1 as D (5 bases). V shed 5 bases and J shed 4 bases, with 11 bases lying between them. The germline V gene has CDR1 SGHAT and CDR2 FQNNGV. This CDR3 comprises 13 residues. The CDR3, as DNA: TGTGCCAGCAGCATCGGGAGGGGCTATGGCTACACCTTC. It specifies CASSIGRGYGYTF.

J is TRBJ2-7 and V is TRBV9, with D perhaps TRBD1 (7 bases). Between the trimmed V and J ends, which lost 4 bases and 2 bases, there was a span of 16 bases. Germline CDR1 SGDLS, CDR2 YYNGEE. The CDR3 totals 15 residues. The CDR3 coding sequence is TGTGCCAGCAGCTCGGGGGACAGCAGCGCCTACGAGCAGTACTTC. Translating gives CASSSGDSSAYEQYF.

V is TRBV7-2 and J is TRBJ1-2; no clear D gene. The CDR3 is 16 residues long. CDR1 SGHTA and CDR2 FQGNSA come from the germline V gene. V lost 0 bases and J lost 4, with 15 bases in between. The CDR3 DNA sequence: TGTGCCAGCAGCTTAGCCGCGGGCAGGTCTTTCTATGGCTACACCTTC. The encoded protein is CASSLAAGRSFYGYTF.

The chain carries TRBV18 and TRBJ2-1; 7 nucleotides line up with TRBD2. Germline assignment: CDR1 KGHSH and CDR2 LQKENI. CDR3 length equals 15 residues. V lost 0 bases to trimming and J lost 8 bases; unmatched junction nucleotides: 7. CDR3 loop: CASSPPLAGADEQFF. The CDR3 coding sequence is TGTGCCAGCTCACCACCGTTGGCGGGAGCTGATGAGCAGTTCTTC.

The sample holds one count of this clone. CDR3 sequence (DNA): TGTGCCAGCAGTTACTCCCATAAGGTAACCTACGAGCAGTACTTC. This encodes CASSYSHKVTYEQYF. This chain uses TRBV6-5 with TRBJ2-7; D remains ambiguous. CDR1 and CDR2 from the germline V gene are MNHEY and SVGAGI. Trimming took off 0 bases at V and 2 bases at J, with 11 bases between the two ends. There are 15 residues in the CDR3.

The chain couples TRBV9 to TRBJ2-1; unclear D gene. Trimming cost V 0 bases and J 7 bases, with 8 bases left between them. CDR1 and CDR2 (germline): SGDLS, YYNGEE. CDR3 length: 13 residues. CDR3 sequence: CASSVALANEQFF. The CDR3 nucleotides are TGTGCCAGCAGCGTAGCGCTCGCTAATGAGCAGTTCTTC.